This is a list of T cell receptor beta chains from one sample in a study of neurological immune-mediated disorders. Using its own MiXCR run on the 5' RACE reads, TCRdb lists one record per CDR3 protein. The data show about 46,000 distinct CDR3 sequences, 10% seen once. Sequencing was performed on PBMCs. All receptors come from a man aged 70 or older with HTLV-1-associated myelopathy (HAM/TSP). Both conserved end residues are part of each CDR3. A D gene is named only where the DNA matches it firmly. The size of a clone is reported for some rows only, either as once, few or many, or as a class for expanded clones.

v_gene	j_gene	abundance	d_gene	CDR3nt	CDR3aa
TRBV12-3/TRBV12-4	TRBJ2-1	many	.	TGTGCCAGCAGTGCCGGAGATTTCTATGAGCAGTTCTTC	CASSAGDFYEQFF
TRBV7-3	TRBJ2-2	many	.	TGTGCCAGCAGCCGCGGACCAGCCGGGGAGCTGTTTTTT	CASSRGPAGELFF
TRBV7-2	TRBJ2-2	many	TRBD2	TGTGCCAGCAGCACACCTAGCGGAGGGAACACCGGGGAGCTGTTTTTT	CASSTPSGGNTGELFF
TRBV7-2	TRBJ2-2	many	TRBD2	TGTGCCAGCAGCCGCCGGGGGGACGGGATTTGGGCCGGGGAGCTGTTTTTT	CASSRRGDGIWAGELFF
TRBV20-1	TRBJ1-5	few	TRBD1	TGCAGTGCTTCTACAGGGGTAAATCAGCCCCAGCATTTT	CSASTGVNQPQHF
TRBV10-3	TRBJ1-2	many	.	TGTGCCATCAGTGAGGGCACCTATGGCTACACCTTC	CAISEGTYGYTF
TRBV4-3	TRBJ2-3	many	TRBD2	TGCGCCAGCAGCCAAGCCTCCAGCGGGAGTACGCAGTATTTT	CASSQASSGSTQYF
TRBV2	TRBJ2-2	many	.	TGTGCCAGCAAGTCTAGCCGTACCGGGGAGCTGTTTTTT	CASKSSRTGELFF
TRBV25-1	TRBJ2-1	many	.	TGTGCCAGCAGCCCACCTGGGAATGAGCAGTTCTTC	CASSPPGNEQFF
TRBV5-1	TRBJ2-1	many	TRBD2	TGCGCCAGCTATGGACTAGCGAAAGATGAGCAGTTCTTC	CASYGLAKDEQFF
TRBV5-1	TRBJ2-6	many	.	TGCGCCAGCAGCCAGGACGGCCAATCTGGGGCCAACGTCCTGACTTTC	CASSQDGQSGANVLTF
TRBV20-1	TRBJ2-7	many	.	TGCAGTGCTAGAGAAGGAGGGAGGTCGGAAGAGCAGTACTTC	CSAREGGRSEEQYF
TRBV7-2	TRBJ2-1	many	TRBD2	TGTGCCAGCAGCGCCCTCGAGACTAGCGGGAGGTTAAATGAGCAGTTCTTC	CASSALETSGRLNEQFF
TRBV7-9	TRBJ2-1	many	.	TGTGCCAGCAGCTTAGATACAGGAGAAAATGAGCAGTTCTTC	CASSLDTGENEQFF
TRBV20-1	TRBJ2-5	many	TRBD1	TGCAGTGTCCACCGAGGACAGGGACGGGAGACCCAGTACTTC	CSVHRGQGRETQYF
TRBV12-3/TRBV12-4	TRBJ2-2	many	.	TGTGCCAGCAGTTTTATGATAAACACCGGGGAGCTGTTTTTT	CASSFMINTGELFF
TRBV28	TRBJ2-3	many	TRBD2	TGTGCCAGCAGTTCGGGACTAGCGGGAAACCGAGGCACAGATACGCAGTATTTT	CASSSGLAGNRGTDTQYF
TRBV4-2	TRBJ2-1	many	.	TGTGCCAGCAGCCAAGACAGCCACAATGAGCAGTTCTTC	CASSQDSHNEQFF
TRBV7-8	TRBJ2-5	many	.	TGTGCCAGCAGCTTAGCGCCTACAGAGACCCAGTACTTC	CASSLAPTETQYF
TRBV12-3/TRBV12-4	TRBJ1-5	many	.	TGTGCCAGCAGTTTAAGGGTTAATCAGCCCCAGCATTTT	CASSLRVNQPQHF
TRBV5-1	TRBJ2-5	few	TRBD1	TGCGCCAGCAGCCGGGACAGGGGGATACGGCAAGAGACCCAGTACTTC	CASSRDRGIRQETQYF
TRBV5-6	TRBJ2-2	.	.	TGTGCCAGCAGCTTGGTAGGACAGAACACCGGGGAGCTGTTTTTT	CASSLVGQNTGELFF
TRBV6-5	TRBJ1-6	many	.	TGTGCCAGCAGTTACTTGGGACATAATAATTCACCCCTCCACTTT	CASSYLGHNNSPLHF
TRBV20-1	TRBJ1-5	.	.	TGCAGTACAACGATGTCCGAGGGGGGGTACAGTAAGCCCCAGCATTTT	CSTTMSEGGYSKPQHF
TRBV5-1	TRBJ2-1	many	TRBD1	TGCGCCAGCAGAGGCGGGACAGGGACATACAATGAGCAGTTCTTC	CASRGGTGTYNEQFF
TRBV7-8	TRBJ1-3	many	.	TGTGCCAGCAGCTTATCGGGGTCGGGAAACACCATATATTTT	CASSLSGSGNTIYF
TRBV20-1	TRBJ2-7	many	TRBD2	TGCAGTGCTAGCCCTCGAGCGGGAGGCTTCTACGAGCAGTACTTC	CSASPRAGGFYEQYF
TRBV7-9	TRBJ1-2	many	.	TGTGCCAGCAGCTCGCGCAATGGCTACACCTTC	CASSSRNGYTF
TRBV28	TRBJ2-1	many	.	TGTGCCAGCAGTTTAAGGGGAGGCTCCTACAATGAGCAGTTCTTC	CASSLRGGSYNEQFF
TRBV4-1	TRBJ1-2	.	.	TGCACCAGCAGCCATCCCCCCGGACATAAATCGGGCTACACCTTC	CTSSHPPGHKSGYTF
TRBV5-1	TRBJ2-2	many	.	TGCGCCAGCAGCCCAAACGGGAAAATTACTAGTCGCACCGGGGAGCTGTTTTTT	CASSPNGKITSRTGELFF
TRBV27	TRBJ1-5	many	.	TGTGCCAGCAGTGCCCGACAGGCAGGCAATCAGCCCCAGCATTTT	CASSARQAGNQPQHF
TRBV25-1	TRBJ1-5	many	.	TGTGCCAGCAGTGGGATTTCAGGGGTAGATCAGCCCCAGCATTTT	CASSGISGVDQPQHF
TRBV4-3	TRBJ2-1	many	.	TGCGCCAGCAGCCAAGGGAGGCCGGACGGGGATGAGCAGTTCTTC	CASSQGRPDGDEQFF
TRBV20-1	TRBJ2-2	many	.	TGCAGTGCCCTGGCCGCGGTTACCGGGGAGCTGTTTTTT	CSALAAVTGELFF
TRBV20-1	TRBJ2-1	many	TRBD2	TGCAGTGCTAGACCGACTAGCGGGAGCCATAATGAGCAGTTCTTC	CSARPTSGSHNEQFF
TRBV20-1	TRBJ2-7	many	.	TGCAGTGCTCCAAACACGGCGGGAATCGGTTCCTACGAGCAGTACTTC	CSAPNTAGIGSYEQYF
TRBV3-1	TRBJ2-3	many	TRBD2	TGTGCCAGCAGCCAAGATTTCCTAGCGGGAGGGAGCACAGATACGCAGTATTTT	CASSQDFLAGGSTDTQYF
TRBV20-1	TRBJ2-1	many	TRBD1	TGCAGTGCTGAGGACAGGGGCCCCACCGGGGAGCAGTTCTTC	CSAEDRGPTGEQFF
TRBV7-2	TRBJ2-7	many	.	TGTGCCAGCAGCTTCGTATCCCGGAACTACGAGCAGTACTTC	CASSFVSRNYEQYF
TRBV7-8	TRBJ2-5	many	TRBD2	TGTGCCAGCAGCGAACCCGGGGGGTCTAGTCCGGAGTACTTC	CASSEPGGSSPEYF
TRBV9	TRBJ2-2	many	.	TGTGCCAGCAGCTCGGGGAACACCGGGGAGCTGTTTTTT	CASSSGNTGELFF